What follows are 6 T cell receptor beta chains derived from one specimen sequenced in a study of prognosis after radiotherapy for stage I lung cancer. TCR beta CDR3 was amplified from genomic DNA by two-round multiplex PCR. Primers (each specific to one TRBV or TRBJ gene) were used in first-round PCR. TCRdb ran MiXCR on the multiplex PCR reads and lists one entry per CDR3 protein. The top ten clones hold around 32% of a sample with approximately 16,000 distinct CDR3 sequences, around 29% of them seen once. Source: PBMCs, taken before or after stereotactic body radiation therapy (not recorded which). These receptors were collected from a donor at least 50 years old with non-small cell lung cancer.

This clonotype was detected ten times or more. J is TRBJ2-7 and V is TRBV4-2; a possible D gene is TRBD1 (5 bases). The CDR3 consists of 17 residues. V shed 0 bases and J shed 4 bases, with 19 bases lying between them. CDR1 and CDR2 from the germline V gene are LGHNA and YNFKEQ. CDR3 loop: CASSQDGAGINVYEQYF. In nucleotides, the CDR3 is TGTGCCAGCAGCCAAGATGGGGCAGGGATAAATGTTTACGAGCAGTACTTC.

The table lists this clonotype with many counts. The chain links TRBV11-1 to TRBJ2-3; tentatively, D is TRBD1 (7 bases). CDR3 size: 18 residues. Germline values: CDR1 SGHAT, CDR2 FQDESV (reference sequence). The V end lost 5 bases, the J end lost 5 bases, and 26 bases lay between the germline ends. Written as DNA, the CDR3 is TGTGCCAGCAGCCGCGGCCGGGGCCCCAGGGGGGTGGGAGATACGCAGTATTTT. Translation gives CASSRGRGPRGVGDTQYF.

Details on this clonotype: No conserved phenylalanine or tryptophan ends this CDR3, so it is likely a read error. V gene TRBV7-2 combines with J gene TRBJ2-1, with TRBD2 matching over 12 bases. J gave up 6 bases and V 5 bases, and 8 bases lay outside the gene matches. This CDR3 contains 16 residues. In germline, CDR1 is SGHTA, CDR2 FQGNSA. The DNA for the CDR3 is TGTGCCAGCAGCCTACCCACTAGCGGGAGGTCCAATGAGCAGTTCTCC. Translation: CASSLPTSGRSNEQFS.

This clonotype has a count of ten or more. The rearrangement joins TRBV6-4 to TRBJ1-5; TRBD1 might be the D (5 bases). The V end was cut by 7 bases, the J end by 7 bases, with 14 bases between. CDR1 MRHNA and CDR2 SNTAGT come from the germline V gene. This CDR3 is built from 13 residues. The CDR3 loop is CASTGGVEQPQHF. The DNA of the CDR3 is TGTGCCAGCACGGGGGGTGTGGAACAGCCCCAGCATTTT.

About this clonotype: This likely came from a read error, as a far larger clone is one base away. This chain joins TRBV20-1 and TRBJ2-3, with 7 bases that match TRBD2. Germline assignment: CDR1 DFQATT and CDR2 SNEGSKA (reference sequence). This CDR3 has 15 residues. The CDR3 spells CSVCLLAEATDTQYF. In DNA form, the CDR3 reads TGCAGCGTCTGCCTTCTAGCGGAGGCCACAGATACGCAGTATTTT.

A note on this clonotype: It is likely a read error, because the conserved phenylalanine at the end of the CDR3 is missing. The genes are TRBV9 and TRBJ2-7, with D perhaps matching TRBD1 or TRBD2 (6 bases each). V gave up 4 bases and J gave up 3 bases, with 17 bases separating them. This CDR3 is built from 15 residues. Germline assignment: CDR1 SGDLS and CDR2 YYNGEE. The CDR3 loop is CASSPQGGGIYEQYL. The CDR3 DNA follows: TGTGCCAGCAGCCCACAGGGAGGTGGTATCTACGAGCAGTACTTA.